A selection of T cell receptor beta chains follows, all from one sample in a study of beta chain features in type 1 diabetes. Method: immunoSEQ multiplex PCR; TCRdb's copy keeps in-frame clones and lacks some. The table shows around 250,000 clones, with 25% to 30% occurring only once. Sample: central memory CD4+ T cells from blood. The source of these receptors is a young man in good health. The CDR3 runs from the conserved cysteine through the conserved F or W. The order of the fields is J gene, clone size, CDR3 length, V gene, D gene, CDR3 DNA, CDR3 protein. A D gene is named only where the DNA matches it firmly. Clone size appears in some rows only: once, few, many, or a class for an expanded clone.

TRBJ1-1 . 15 TRBV15 . TGTGCCACCAGCAGAGTCTTGAATGGGAACACTGAAGCTTTCTTT CATSRVLNGNTEAFF
TRBJ2-1 few 12 TRBV16 . TGTGCCAGCAGCCAGGCCGGCAATGAGCAGTTCTTC CASSQAGNEQFF
TRBJ2-7 . 16 TRBV15 TRBD1 TGTGCCACCAGCAGAGCAAGGACAGGATTTCACTACGAGCAGTACTTC CATSRARTGFHYEQYF
TRBJ2-2 . 12 TRBV28 . TGTGCCAGCAGTTTGGAAAGCGGGGAGCTGTTTTTT CASSLESGELFF
TRBJ1-4 . 13 TRBV5-4 TRBD1 TGTGCCAGCAGGTGGCAGGGGGAGGAAAAACTGTTTTTT CASRWQGEEKLFF
TRBJ2-3 . 16 TRBV5-1 . TGCGCCAGCGGTCAAGGCGGGACGTCTAGCACAGATACGCAGTATTTT CASGQGGTSSTDTQYF
TRBJ2-1 . 13 TRBV5-8 . TGTGCCACCCCCGGGACACAATACAATGAGCAGTTCTTC CATPGTQYNEQFF
TRBJ2-3 few 13 TRBV5-1 . TGCGCCAGCAGCGGGGGGGCTGCAGATACGCAGTATTTT CASSGGAADTQYF
TRBJ2-3 . 15 TRBV5-6 . TGTGCCAGCAGCTTGCCGGATCCCTACACGGATACGCAGTATTTT CASSLPDPYTDTQYF
TRBJ2-1 . 12 TRBV15 TRBD2 TGTGCCACAGCTAGCGGTTACAATGAGCAGTTCTTC CATASGYNEQFF
TRBJ1-3 few 16 TRBV7-2 . TGTGCCAGCAGCTCCCGATATGGTGGGTCTGGAAACACCATATATTTT CASSSRYGGSGNTIYF
TRBJ1-1 few 16 TRBV10-3 . TGTGCCATCAGTGAGTCGCGGCCAGGGACGGACACTGAAGCTTTCTTT CAISESRPGTDTEAFF
TRBJ2-7 . 14 TRBV9 TRBD1 TGTGCCAGCAGCGTTGGGACAGGGACCTACGAGCAGTACTTC CASSVGTGTYEQYF
TRBJ2-5 . 16 TRBV7-2 TRBD2 TGTGCCAGCAGCTTTACTAGCGGGAGTGGGCGGGAGACCCAGTACTTC CASSFTSGSGRETQYF
TRBJ2-7 few 17 TRBV19 TRBD2 TGTGCCAGTAGTATATACACCGGGACTAGCGGGAGTAACGAGCAGTACTTC CASSIYTGTSGSNEQYF
TRBJ2-3 few 13 TRBV14 TRBD2 TGTGCCAGCAGCCAAGATCGCGGGGGGACGCAGTATTTT CASSQDRGGTQYF
TRBJ1-4 . 13 TRBV29-1 TRBD1 TGCAGCGCGGCCGGGACAGGGAATGAAAAACTGTTTTTT CSAAGTGNEKLFF
TRBJ2-1 . 17 TRBV4-1 . TGCGCCAGCAGCCAAGAAAGGGCGGGTAGCTCCTACAATGAGCAGTTCTTC CASSQERAGSSYNEQFF
TRBJ1-2 . 11 TRBV6-5 . TGTGCCAGCGCCCCTAACTATGGCTACACCTTC CASAPNYGYTF
TRBJ1-1 . 13 TRBV28 . TGTGCCAGCAGTCTCCGGTTAGACGCTGAAGCTTTCTTT CASSLRLDAEAFF
TRBJ2-5 . 14 TRBV5-6 . TGTGCCAGCAGCTCGCTAGCGTTCCAAGAGACCCAGTACTTC CASSSLAFQETQYF
TRBJ2-7 . 11 TRBV30 . TGTGCCTGCCGGGACGACTACGAGCAGTACTTC CACRDDYEQYF
TRBJ2-3 few 13 TRBV29-1 . TGCAGCCCCTCAAGAGGGCCAGTGGATACGCAGTATTTT CSPSRGPVDTQYF
TRBJ2-3 . 13 TRBV30 . TGTGCCTGGAGGCGGGCGAGCACAGATACGCAGTATTTT CAWRRASTDTQYF
TRBJ2-7 . 17 TRBV7-2 TRBD2 TGTGCCAGCAGCTCATTCGGGGCTAGCGGGAGCCGTTACGAGCAGTACTTC CASSSFGASGSRYEQYF
TRBJ2-3 many 14 TRBV28 TRBD1 TGTGCCAGCAGCCCGGGACAGGACACAGATACGCAGTATTTT CASSPGQDTDTQYF
TRBJ2-3 . 15 TRBV15 . TGTGCCACCAGCAGCGATACTAGAATCACAGATACGCAGTATTTT CATSSDTRITDTQYF
TRBJ1-2 . 15 TRBV4-2 . TGTGCCAGCAGCCAAGAGCTAGGAACAGTCTATGGCTACACCTTC CASSQELGTVYGYTF
TRBJ1-2 few 15 TRBV7-2 . TGTGCCAGCAGCCCTAGCTGGGGGTCTAACTATGGCTACACCTTC CASSPSWGSNYGYTF
TRBJ2-1 . 15 TRBV14 TRBD2 TGTGCCAGCAGCCTAGCGGGGGCCTGGGGAAATGAGCAGTTCTTC CASSLAGAWGNEQFF
TRBJ2-3 few 17 TRBV7-2 TRBD2 TGTGCCAGCAGCTTCATGACTAGCGGGAGGTCCACAGATACGCAGTATTTT CASSFMTSGRSTDTQYF
TRBJ2-1 many 15 TRBV4-3 . TGCGCCAGCAGCCAGGAGGGGTACTCCTACAATGAGCAGTTCTTC CASSQEGYSYNEQFF
TRBJ2-7 . 15 TRBV7-2 . TGTGCCAGCAGCTTAGGTCGGCAGCCTGTCTACGAGCAGTACTTC CASSLGRQPVYEQYF
TRBJ2-3 . 14 TRBV29-1 . TGCAGCGTTGAAGTAAGCCCAGGGGAAGATACGCAGTATTTT CSVEVSPGEDTQYF
TRBJ2-5 few 19 TRBV10-3 TRBD2 TGTGCCATCAGGAAGAGCGGGACTAGCGGGTCCCGCTCCGAGGAGACCCAGTACTTC CAIRKSGTSGSRSEETQYF
TRBJ1-1 . 14 TRBV28 . TGTGCCAGCAGTTTATCTCAGGGGCTCACTGAAGCTTTCTTT CASSLSQGLTEAFF
TRBJ2-1 few 18 TRBV5-3 . TGTGCCAGGTCCTCCGAATCGCCTACCGACCTCAGGACCAATGAGCAGTTCTTC CARSSESPTDLRTNEQFF